This entry lists 3 T cell receptor beta chains sequenced from one sample in a study of cytomegalovirus exposure and HLA in healthy donors. Profiling relied on immunoSEQ multiplex PCR, and the TCRdb table lists in-frame clones only, not all of them. The sample holds about 220,000 clones, about 91% seen once. The sequenced sample consisted of PBMCs. These receptors were obtained from a woman aged 18-35 years in good health and CMV-seronegative.

The gene calls are TRBV19 and TRBJ2-2, with D possibly being TRBD1 (6 bases). The CDR3 sequence is 13 residues long. Trimming removed 7 bases at V and 6 bases at J, with 12 bases between. The germline gives CDR1 LNHDA, CDR2 SQIVND (reference sequence). The CDR3 loop reads CASNSQGAGELFF. CDR3 DNA: TGTGCCAGTAACTCACAGGGTGCCGGGGAGCTGTTTTTT.

V and J are TRBV6-1 and TRBJ1-4, with D perhaps TRBD1 (5 bases). Germline V CDR1 and CDR2: MNHNS, SASEGT. The CDR3 contains 15 residues. Trimming took off 10 bases at V and 0 bases at J, with 15 bases between the two ends. The CDR3 coding sequence is TGTGCCATCCCGTGGGGGGATGCAACTAATGAAAAACTGTTTTTT. Its translation: CAIPWGDATNEKLFF.

The chain carries TRBV2 and TRBJ2-3, with D possibly TRBD2 on 5 matching bases. Trimming left V 6 bases short and J 2 bases short, with 18 bases between. Germline values: CDR1 SNHLY, CDR2 FYNNEI. This CDR3 region has 16 residues. In DNA, the CDR3 is TGTGCCAGCAGGAGGACTGGAGGACCATCCACAGATACGCAGTATTTT. Translating it yields CASRRTGGPSTDTQYF.